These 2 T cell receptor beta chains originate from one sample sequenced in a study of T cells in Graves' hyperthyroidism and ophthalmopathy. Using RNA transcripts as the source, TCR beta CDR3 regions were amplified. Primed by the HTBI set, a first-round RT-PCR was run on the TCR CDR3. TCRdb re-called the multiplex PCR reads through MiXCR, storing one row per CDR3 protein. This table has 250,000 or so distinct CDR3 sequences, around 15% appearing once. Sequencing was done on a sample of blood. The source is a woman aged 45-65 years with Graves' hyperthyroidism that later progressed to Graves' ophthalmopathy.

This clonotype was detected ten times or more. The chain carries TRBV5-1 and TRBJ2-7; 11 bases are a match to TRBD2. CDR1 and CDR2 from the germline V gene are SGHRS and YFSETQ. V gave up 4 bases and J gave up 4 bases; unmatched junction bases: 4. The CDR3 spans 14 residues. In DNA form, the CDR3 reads TGCGCCAGCAGCGGGACTAGCGGAACATACGAGCAGTACTTC. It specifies CASSGTSGTYEQYF.

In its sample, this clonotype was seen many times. This CDR3 is CASGAGLAGWEQFF. The CDR3 nucleotides are TGTGCTAGTGGTGCGGGACTAGCGGGATGGGAGCAGTTCTTC. The chain employs TRBV12-5 and TRBJ2-1, with TRBD2 matching 13 bases. V shed 5 bases and J 10 bases; nucleotides not matched to a gene: 5. Per the germline V gene, CDR1 is LGHNT and CDR2 is FRNRAP. This CDR3 region has 14 residues.